Below, 3 T cell receptor beta chains from the same sample are listed, as sequenced in a study of blood T cell repertoires in COVID-19. The protocol was immunoSEQ multiplex PCR, while the TCRdb copy is restricted to in-frame clones and leaves out a portion. The top ten hold 6.5% to 8% of the sample, which has over 40,000 clones, 70% to 85% seen once. What was sequenced was peripheral blood. The receptors come from a human donor in a cohort sampled during active COVID-19.

V is TRBV30 and J is TRBJ1-2, with D maybe TRBD1 (5 bases). The CDR3 consists of 14 residues. Trimming cost V 2 bases and J 2 bases, with 12 bases left between them. Germline assignment: CDR1 GTSNPN and CDR2 SVGIG (reference sequence). The CDR3: CAWSPDRENYGYTF. CDR3 bases: TGTGCCTGGAGTCCTGACAGAGAAAACTATGGCTACACCTTC.

The rearrangement links TRBV6-2 or TRBV6-3 to TRBJ2-5; 11 positions agree with TRBD1. The CDR3 contains 17 residues. The germline CDR1 and CDR2 sequences are MNHEY and SVGEGT. The V segment lost 5 bases and the J segment 1 base; nucleotides outside the gene matches: 9. This CDR3 is CASSPRDRGFVQETQYF. DNA of the CDR3: TGTGCCAGCAGTCCCCGGGACAGGGGGTTCGTCCAAGAGACCCAGTACTTC.

This clone came up once. The rearrangement links TRBV2 to TRBJ2-4; TRBD2 is a possible D gene (6 bases). Germline V gene data show CDR1 as SNHLY and CDR2 as FYNNEI. Between the trimmed V and J ends, which lost 10 bases and 3 bases, there was a span of 10 bases. This CDR3 region has 12 residues. The chain's CDR3 is CATSGLKNIQYF. DNA for the CDR3: TGTGCCACCTCGGGACTCAAAAACATTCAGTACTTC.